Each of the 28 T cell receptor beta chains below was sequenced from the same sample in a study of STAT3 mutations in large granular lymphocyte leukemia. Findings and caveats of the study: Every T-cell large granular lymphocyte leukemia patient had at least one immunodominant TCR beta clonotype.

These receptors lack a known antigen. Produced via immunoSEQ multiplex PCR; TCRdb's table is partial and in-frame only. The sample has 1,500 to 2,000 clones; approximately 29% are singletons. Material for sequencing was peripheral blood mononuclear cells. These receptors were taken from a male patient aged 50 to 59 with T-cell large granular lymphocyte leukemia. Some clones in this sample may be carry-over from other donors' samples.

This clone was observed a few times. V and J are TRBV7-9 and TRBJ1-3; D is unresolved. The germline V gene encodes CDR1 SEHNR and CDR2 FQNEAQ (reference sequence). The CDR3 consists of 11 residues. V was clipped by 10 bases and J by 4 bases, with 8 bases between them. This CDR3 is CAIEGGNTIYF. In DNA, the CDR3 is TGTGCCATCGAAGGGGGAAACACCATATATTTT.

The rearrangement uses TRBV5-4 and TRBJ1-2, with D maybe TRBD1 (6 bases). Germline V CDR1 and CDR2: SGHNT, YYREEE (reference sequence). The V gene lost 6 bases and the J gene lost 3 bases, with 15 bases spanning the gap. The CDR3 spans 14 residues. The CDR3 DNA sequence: TGTGCCAGCATCCGCAAGGGGGACCACTATGGCTACACCTTC. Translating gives CASIRKGDHYGYTF. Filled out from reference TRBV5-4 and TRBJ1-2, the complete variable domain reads ETGVTQSPTHLIKTRGQQVTLRCSSQSGHNTVSWYQQALGQGPQFIFQYYREEENGRGNFPPRFSGLQFPNYSSELNVNALELDDSALYLCASIRKGDHYGYTFGSGTRLTVV.

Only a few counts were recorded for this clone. The CDR3 DNA follows: TGCAGCGTTGATGGAATTTACGAGCAGTACTTC. It codes for CSVDGIYEQYF. The chain employs TRBV29-1 and TRBJ2-7; no clear D gene. V lost 3 bases to trimming and J lost 4 bases, with 7 bases between them. The CDR3 is made up of 11 amino acids. The germline gives CDR1 SQVTM, CDR2 ANQGSEA.

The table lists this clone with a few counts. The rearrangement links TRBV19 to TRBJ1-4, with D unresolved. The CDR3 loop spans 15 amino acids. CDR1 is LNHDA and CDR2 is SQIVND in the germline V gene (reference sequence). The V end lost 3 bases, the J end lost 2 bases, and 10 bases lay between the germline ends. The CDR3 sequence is CASSMIGRTNEKLFF. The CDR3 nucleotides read TGTGCCAGTAGTATGATCGGACGGACTAATGAAAAACTGTTTTTT.

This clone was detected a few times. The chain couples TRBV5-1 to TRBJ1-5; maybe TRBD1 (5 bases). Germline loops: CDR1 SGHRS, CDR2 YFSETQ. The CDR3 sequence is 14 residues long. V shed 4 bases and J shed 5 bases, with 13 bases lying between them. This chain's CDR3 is CASSTGTGDQPQHF. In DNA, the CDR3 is TGCGCCAGCAGCACCGGGACGGGCGATCAGCCCCAGCATTTT.

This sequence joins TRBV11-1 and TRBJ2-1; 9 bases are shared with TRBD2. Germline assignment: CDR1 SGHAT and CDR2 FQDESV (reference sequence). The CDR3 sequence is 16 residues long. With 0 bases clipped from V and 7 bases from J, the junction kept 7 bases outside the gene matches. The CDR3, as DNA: TGTGCCAGCAGCTTAGCGCCTAGCGGGATACAGAATGAGCAGTTCTTC. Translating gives CASSLAPSGIQNEQFF.

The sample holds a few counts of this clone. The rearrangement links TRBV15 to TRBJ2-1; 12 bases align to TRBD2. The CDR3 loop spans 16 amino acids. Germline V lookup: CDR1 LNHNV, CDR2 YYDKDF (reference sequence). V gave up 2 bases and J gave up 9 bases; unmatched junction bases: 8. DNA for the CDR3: TGTGCCACCAGCAGAAGTCCTAGCGGGAGGGCCGCTGAGCAGTTCTTC. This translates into CATSRSPSGRAAEQFF.

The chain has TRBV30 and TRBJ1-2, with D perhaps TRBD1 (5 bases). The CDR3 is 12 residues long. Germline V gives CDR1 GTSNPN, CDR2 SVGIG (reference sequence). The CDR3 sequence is CASGRGDYGYTF. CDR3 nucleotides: TGTGCTTCGGGGAGGGGTGACTATGGCTACACCTTC.

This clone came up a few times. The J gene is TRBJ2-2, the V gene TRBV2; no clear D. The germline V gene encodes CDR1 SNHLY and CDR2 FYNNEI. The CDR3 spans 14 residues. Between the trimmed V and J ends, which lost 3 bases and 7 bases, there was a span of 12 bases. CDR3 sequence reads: CASSDGQVDGELFF. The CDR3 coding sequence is TGTGCCAGCAGTGATGGGCAGGTGGACGGGGAGCTGTTTTTT.

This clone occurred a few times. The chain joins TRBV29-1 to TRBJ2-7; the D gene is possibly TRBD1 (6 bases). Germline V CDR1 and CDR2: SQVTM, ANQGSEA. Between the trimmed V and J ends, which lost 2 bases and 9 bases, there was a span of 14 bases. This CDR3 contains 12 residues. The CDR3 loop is CSVEFQGIGQYF. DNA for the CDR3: TGCAGCGTTGAATTCCAGGGGATAGGGCAGTACTTC.

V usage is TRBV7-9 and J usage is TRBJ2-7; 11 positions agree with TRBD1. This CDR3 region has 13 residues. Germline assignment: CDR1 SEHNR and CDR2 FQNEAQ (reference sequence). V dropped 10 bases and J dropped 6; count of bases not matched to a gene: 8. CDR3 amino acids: CAISGTGGSEQYF. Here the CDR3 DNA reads TGTGCCATCTCCGGGACAGGGGGAAGCGAGCAGTACTTC.

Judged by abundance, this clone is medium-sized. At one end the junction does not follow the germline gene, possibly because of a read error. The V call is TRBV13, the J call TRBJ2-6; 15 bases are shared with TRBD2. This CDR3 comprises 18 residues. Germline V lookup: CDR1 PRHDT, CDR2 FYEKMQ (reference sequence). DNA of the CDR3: TGTGCCAGCAGCCGGGGGACTAGCGGGGGGTCTGGGGGCAACGTCCTGACTTTC. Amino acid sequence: CASSRGTSGGSGGNVLTF.

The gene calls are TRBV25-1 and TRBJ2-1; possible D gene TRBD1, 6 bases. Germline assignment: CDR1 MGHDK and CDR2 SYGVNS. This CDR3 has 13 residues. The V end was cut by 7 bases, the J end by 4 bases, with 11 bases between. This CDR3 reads CASTRGVYNEQFF. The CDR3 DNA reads TGTGCCAGCACCAGGGGAGTGTACAATGAGCAGTTCTTC.

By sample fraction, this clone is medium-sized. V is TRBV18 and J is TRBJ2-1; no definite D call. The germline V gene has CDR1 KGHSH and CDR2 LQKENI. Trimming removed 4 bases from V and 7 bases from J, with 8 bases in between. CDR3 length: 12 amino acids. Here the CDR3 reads CASSLQRNEQFF. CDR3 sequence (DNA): TGTGCCAGCTCACTTCAGCGAAATGAGCAGTTCTTC.

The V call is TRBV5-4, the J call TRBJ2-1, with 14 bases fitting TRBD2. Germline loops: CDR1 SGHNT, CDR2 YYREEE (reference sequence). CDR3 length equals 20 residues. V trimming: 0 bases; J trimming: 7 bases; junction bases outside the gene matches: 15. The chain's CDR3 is CASSLVGTSGSPGFGNEQFF. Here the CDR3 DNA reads TGTGCCAGCAGCTTGGTAGGGACTAGCGGGAGCCCGGGGTTTGGAAATGAGCAGTTCTTC.

The CDR3 DNA reads TGCGCCAGCAGCCCTCCCAGGACCGGGGAGCTGTTTTTT. Translated, it gives CASSPPRTGELFF. This sequence joins TRBV5-1 and TRBJ2-2; no definite D call. Germline V gives CDR1 SGHRS, CDR2 YFSETQ. Trimming removed 4 bases from V and 5 bases from J, with 9 bases in between. There are 13 residues in the CDR3.

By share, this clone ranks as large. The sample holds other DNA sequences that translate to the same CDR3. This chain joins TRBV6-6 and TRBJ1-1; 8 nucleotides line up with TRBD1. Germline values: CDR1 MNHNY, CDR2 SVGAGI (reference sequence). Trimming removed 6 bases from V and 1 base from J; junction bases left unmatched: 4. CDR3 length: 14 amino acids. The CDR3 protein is CASSPTGGNTEAFF. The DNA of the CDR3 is TGTGCCAGCAGCCCTACAGGGGGGAACACTGAAGCTTTCTTT.

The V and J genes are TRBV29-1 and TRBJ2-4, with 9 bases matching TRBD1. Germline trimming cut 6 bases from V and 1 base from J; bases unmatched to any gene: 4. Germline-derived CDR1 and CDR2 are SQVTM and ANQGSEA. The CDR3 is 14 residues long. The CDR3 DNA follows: TGCAGCGTGGGGACAGGGTCCGCCAAAAACATTCAGTACTTC. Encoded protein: CSVGTGSAKNIQYF. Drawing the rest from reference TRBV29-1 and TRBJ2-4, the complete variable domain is SAVISQKPSRDICQRGTSLTIQCQVDSQVTMMFWYRQQPGQSLTLIATANQGSEATYESGFVIDKFPISRPNLTFSTLTVSNMSPEDSSIYLCSVGTGSAKNIQYFGAGTRLSVL.

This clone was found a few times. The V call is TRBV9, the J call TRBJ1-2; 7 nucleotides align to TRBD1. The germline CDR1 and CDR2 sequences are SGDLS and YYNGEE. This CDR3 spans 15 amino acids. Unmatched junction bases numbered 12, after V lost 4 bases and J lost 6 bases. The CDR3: CASSPPTGQINGYTF. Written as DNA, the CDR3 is TGTGCCAGCAGCCCGCCCACGGGACAGATTAATGGCTACACCTTC.

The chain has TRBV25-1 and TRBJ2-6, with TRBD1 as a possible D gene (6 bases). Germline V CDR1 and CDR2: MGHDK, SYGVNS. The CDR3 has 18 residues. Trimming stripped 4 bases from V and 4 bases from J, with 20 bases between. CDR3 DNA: TGTGCCAGCAGTGGGGGGCAGGGTATAGGACTCGGGGCCAACGTCCTGACTTTC. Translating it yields CASSGGQGIGLGANVLTF.

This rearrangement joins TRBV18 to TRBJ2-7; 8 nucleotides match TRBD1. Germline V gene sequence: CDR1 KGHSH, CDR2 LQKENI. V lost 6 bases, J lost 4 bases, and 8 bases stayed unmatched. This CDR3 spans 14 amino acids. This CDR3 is CASSQGTGTYEQYF. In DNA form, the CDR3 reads TGTGCCAGCTCGCAGGGGACAGGTACATACGAGCAGTACTTC.

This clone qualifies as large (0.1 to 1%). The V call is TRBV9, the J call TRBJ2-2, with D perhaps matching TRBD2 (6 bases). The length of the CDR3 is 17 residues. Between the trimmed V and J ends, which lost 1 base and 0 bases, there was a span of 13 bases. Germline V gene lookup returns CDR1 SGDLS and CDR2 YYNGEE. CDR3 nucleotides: TGTGCCAGCAGCGTAAGGAGGGAAAGGGCGAACACCGGGGAGCTGTTTTTT. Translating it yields CASSVRRERANTGELFF.

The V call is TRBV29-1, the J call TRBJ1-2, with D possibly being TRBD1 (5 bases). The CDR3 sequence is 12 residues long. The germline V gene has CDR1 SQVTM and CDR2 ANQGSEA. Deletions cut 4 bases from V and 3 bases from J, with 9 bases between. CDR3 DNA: TGCAGCGTTGGGGTAGGGGACTATGGCTACACCTTC. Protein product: CSVGVGDYGYTF.

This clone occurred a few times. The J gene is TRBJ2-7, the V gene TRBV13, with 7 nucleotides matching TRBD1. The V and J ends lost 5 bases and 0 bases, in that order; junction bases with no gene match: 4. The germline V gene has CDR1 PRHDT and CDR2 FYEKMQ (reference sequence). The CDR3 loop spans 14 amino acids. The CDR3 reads CASSHGTDSYEQYF. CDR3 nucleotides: TGTGCCAGCAGCCACGGGACAGACTCCTACGAGCAGTACTTC.

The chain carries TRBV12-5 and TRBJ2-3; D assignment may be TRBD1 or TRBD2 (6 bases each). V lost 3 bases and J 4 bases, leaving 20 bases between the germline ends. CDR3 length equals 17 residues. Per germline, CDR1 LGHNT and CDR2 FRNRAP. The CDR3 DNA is TGTGCTAGTGGTTTAGCCAGGGGACTTACATCGGCAGATACGCAGTATTTT. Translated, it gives CASGLARGLTSADTQYF.

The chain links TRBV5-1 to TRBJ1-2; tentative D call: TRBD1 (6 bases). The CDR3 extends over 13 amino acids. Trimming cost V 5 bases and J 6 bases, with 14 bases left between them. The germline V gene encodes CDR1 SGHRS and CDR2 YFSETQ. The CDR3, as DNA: TGCGCCAGCAGTCCCAGAGGACAGAATGGCTACACCTTC. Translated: CASSPRGQNGYTF.

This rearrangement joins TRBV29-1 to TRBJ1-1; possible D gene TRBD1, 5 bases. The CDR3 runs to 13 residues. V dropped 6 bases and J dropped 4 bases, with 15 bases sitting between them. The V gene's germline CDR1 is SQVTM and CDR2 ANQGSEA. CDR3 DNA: TGCAGCGTCCCGGCCGGGAGGGGCACTGAAGCTTTCTTT. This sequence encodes CSVPAGRGTEAFF. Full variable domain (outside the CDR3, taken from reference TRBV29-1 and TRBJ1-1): SAVISQKPSRDICQRGTSLTIQCQVDSQVTMMFWYRQQPGQSLTLIATANQGSEATYESGFVIDKFPISRPNLTFSTLTVSNMSPEDSSIYLCSVPAGRGTEAFFGQGTRLTVV.

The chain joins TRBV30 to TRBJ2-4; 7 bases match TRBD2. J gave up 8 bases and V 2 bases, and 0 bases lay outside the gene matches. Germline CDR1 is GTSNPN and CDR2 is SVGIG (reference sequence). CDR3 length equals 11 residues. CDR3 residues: CAWSRGDIQYF. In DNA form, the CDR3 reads TGTGCCTGGAGTCGGGGGGACATTCAGTACTTC.